Reported below is one T cell receptor (beta chain). Germline assignment: CDR1 MGHDK and CDR2 SYGVNS. The CDR3 consists of 15 residues. V trimming: 6 bases; J trimming: 6 bases; junction bases outside the gene matches: 7. The repertoire was sequenced with immunoSEQ multiplex PCR; TCRdb's copy has only in-frame clones and lacks some. The sample has tens of thousands of clones, about 90% seen once. This sample was included in a study of OX40 agonist ivuxolimab in advanced cancers. This sequence joins TRBV25-1 and TRBJ1-6; 8 bases align to TRBD1. The origin of this receptor is an adult with an advanced solid tumor such as melanoma, head and neck, liver or kidney cancer. The starting material was CD4+ or CD8+ T cells sorted from blood, obtained in a trial of the OX40 agonist ivuxolimab. The CDR3 here is CASRGDRGGNSPLHF. The CDR3 coding sequence is TGTGCCAGCAGAGGCGACAGGGGTGGTAATTCACCCCTCCACTTT.